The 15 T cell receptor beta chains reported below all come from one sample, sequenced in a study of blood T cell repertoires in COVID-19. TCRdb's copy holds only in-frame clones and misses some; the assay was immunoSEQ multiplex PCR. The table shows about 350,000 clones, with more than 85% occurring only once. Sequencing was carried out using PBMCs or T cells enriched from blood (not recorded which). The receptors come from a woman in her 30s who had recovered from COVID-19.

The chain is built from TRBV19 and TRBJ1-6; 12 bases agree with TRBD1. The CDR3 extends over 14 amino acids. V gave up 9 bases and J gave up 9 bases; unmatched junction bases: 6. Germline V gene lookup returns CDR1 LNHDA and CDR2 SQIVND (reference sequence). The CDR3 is CASQGTGGFSPLHF. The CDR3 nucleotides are TGTGCCAGCCAGGGGACAGGGGGCTTTTCACCCCTCCACTTT.

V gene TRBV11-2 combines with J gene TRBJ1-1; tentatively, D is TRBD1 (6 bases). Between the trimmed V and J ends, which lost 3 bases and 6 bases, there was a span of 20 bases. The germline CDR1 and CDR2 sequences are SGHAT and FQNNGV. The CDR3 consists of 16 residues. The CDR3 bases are TGTGCCAGCAGCTTTGGGCTCCTGGGTACAGGGTCTGAAGCTTTCTTT. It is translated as CASSFGLLGTGSEAFF. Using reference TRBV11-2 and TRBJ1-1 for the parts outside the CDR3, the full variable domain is EAGVAQSPRYKIIEKRQSVAFWCNPISGHATLYWYQQILGQGPKLLIQFQNNGVVDDSQLPKDRFSAERLKGVDSTLKIQPAKLEDSAVYLCASSFGLLGTGSEAFFGQGTRLTVV.

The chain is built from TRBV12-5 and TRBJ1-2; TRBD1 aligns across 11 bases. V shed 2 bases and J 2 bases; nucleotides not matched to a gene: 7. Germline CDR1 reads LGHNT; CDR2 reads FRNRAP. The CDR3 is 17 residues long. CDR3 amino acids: CASGLPGGDRGNYGYTF. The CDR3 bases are TGTGCTAGTGGTTTGCCCGGTGGGGACAGGGGGAACTATGGCTACACCTTC.

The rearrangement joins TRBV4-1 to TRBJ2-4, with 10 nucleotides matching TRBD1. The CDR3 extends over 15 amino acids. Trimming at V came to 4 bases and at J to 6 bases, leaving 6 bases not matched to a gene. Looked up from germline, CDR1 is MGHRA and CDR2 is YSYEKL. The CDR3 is CASSRGQGVSNIQYF. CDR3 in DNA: TGCGCCAGCAGCCGCGGACAGGGGGTATCAAACATTCAGTACTTC.

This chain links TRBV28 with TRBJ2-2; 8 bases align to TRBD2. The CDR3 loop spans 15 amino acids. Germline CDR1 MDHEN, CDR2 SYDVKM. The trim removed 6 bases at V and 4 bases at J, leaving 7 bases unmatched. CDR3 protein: CASSHGGVGTGELFF. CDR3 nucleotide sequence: TGTGCCAGCAGCCACGGGGGGGTGGGCACCGGGGAGCTGTTTTTT.

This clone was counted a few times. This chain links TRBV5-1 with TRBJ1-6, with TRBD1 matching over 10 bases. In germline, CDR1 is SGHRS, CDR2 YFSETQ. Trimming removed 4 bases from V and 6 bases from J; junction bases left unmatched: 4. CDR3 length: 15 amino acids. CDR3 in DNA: TGCGCCAGCAGCGTCGACAGGGGGCGTAATTCACCCCTCCACTTT. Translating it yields CASSVDRGRNSPLHF.

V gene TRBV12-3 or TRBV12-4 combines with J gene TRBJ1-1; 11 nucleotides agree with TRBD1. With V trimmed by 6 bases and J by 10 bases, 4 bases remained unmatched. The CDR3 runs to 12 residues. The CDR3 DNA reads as TGTGCCAGCAGCCGGGACAGGGGGGGAGCTTTCTTT. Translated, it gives CASSRDRGGAFF.

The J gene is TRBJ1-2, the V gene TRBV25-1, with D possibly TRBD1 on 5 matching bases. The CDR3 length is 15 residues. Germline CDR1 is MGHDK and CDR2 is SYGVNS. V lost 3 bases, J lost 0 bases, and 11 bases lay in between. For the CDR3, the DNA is TGTGCCAGCAGTGACCCGCGGGGGACTAACTATGGCTACACCTTC. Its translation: CASSDPRGTNYGYTF.

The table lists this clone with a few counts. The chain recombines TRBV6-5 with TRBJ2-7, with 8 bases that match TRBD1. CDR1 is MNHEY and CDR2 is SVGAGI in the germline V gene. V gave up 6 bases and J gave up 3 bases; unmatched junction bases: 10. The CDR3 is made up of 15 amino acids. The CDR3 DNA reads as TGTGCCAGCAGCCGAGGACAGGGCGGAGGCTACGAGCAGTACTTC. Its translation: CASSRGQGGGYEQYF.

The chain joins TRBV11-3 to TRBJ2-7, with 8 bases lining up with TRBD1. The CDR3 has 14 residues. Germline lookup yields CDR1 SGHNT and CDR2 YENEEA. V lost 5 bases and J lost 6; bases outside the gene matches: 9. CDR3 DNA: TGTGCCAGCAGCCTGGACAGGGCCCGTAGCGAGCAGTACTTC. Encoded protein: CASSLDRARSEQYF.

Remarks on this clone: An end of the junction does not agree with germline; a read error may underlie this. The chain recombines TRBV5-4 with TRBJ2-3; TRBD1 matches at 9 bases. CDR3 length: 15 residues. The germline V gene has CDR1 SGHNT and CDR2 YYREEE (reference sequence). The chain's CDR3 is CANSLGTGTTDTQYF. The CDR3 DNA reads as TGTGCCAACAGCTTAGGGACAGGGACCACAGATACGCAGTATTTT. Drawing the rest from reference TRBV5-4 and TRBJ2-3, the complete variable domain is ETGVTQSPTHLIKTRGQQVTLRCSSQSGHNTVSWYQQALGQGPQFIFQYYREEENGRGNFPPRFSGLQFPNYSSELNVNALELDDSALYLCANSLGTGTTDTQYFGPGTRLTVL.

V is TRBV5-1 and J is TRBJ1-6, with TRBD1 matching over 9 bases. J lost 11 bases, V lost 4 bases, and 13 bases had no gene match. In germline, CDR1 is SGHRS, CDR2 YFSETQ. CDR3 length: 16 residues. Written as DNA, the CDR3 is TGCGCCAGCAGCAAAACACCGGGACAGGGAATGGCACCCCTCCACTTT. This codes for CASSKTPGQGMAPLHF. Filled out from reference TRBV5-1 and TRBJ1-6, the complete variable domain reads KAGVTQTPRYLIKTRGQQVTLSCSPISGHRSVSWYQQTPGQGLQFLFEYFSETQRNKGNFPGRFSGRQFSNSRSEMNVSTLELGDSALYLCASSKTPGQGMAPLHFGNGTRLTVT.

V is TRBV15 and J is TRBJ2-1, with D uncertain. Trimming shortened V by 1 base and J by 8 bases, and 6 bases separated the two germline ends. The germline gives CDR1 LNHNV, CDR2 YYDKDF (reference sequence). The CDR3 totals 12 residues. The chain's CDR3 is CATSRVFDEQFF. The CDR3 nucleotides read TGTGCCACCAGCAGAGTCTTCGATGAGCAGTTCTTC.

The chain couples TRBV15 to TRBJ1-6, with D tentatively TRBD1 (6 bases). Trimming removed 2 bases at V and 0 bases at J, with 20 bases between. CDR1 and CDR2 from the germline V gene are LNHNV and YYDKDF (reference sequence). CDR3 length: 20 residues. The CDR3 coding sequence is TGTGCCACCAGCAGATCCGTTGGGGGCCCTAGCTTCTCCTATAATTCACCCCTCCACTTT. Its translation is CATSRSVGGPSFSYNSPLHF.

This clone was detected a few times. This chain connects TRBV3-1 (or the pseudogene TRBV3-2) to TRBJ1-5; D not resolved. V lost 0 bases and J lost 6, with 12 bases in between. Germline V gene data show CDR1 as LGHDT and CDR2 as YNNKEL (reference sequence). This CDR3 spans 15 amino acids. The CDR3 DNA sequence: TGTGCCAGCAGCCAAGATACGAGTACGGGTCAGCCCCAGCATTTT. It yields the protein CASSQDTSTGQPQHF.